This section outlines one TCR beta chain sequence together with its context. Germline and junction disagree at one end, which may indicate a read error. This entry is derived from a study of T cells after yellow fever vaccination. CDR3 length: 17 amino acids. From the 5' RACE reads, TCRdb called clonotypes with MiXCR, one entry per CDR3 protein. The sample holds almost 600,000 distinct CDR3 sequences, approximately 13% seen once. J is TRBJ2-1 and V is TRBV12-3 or TRBV12-4, with 7 bases fitting TRBD2. This specimen consisted of PBMCs, obtained on the day of the yellow fever booster vaccination. The sequence was collected from a young man who received the YFV17D yellow fever vaccine. CDR3 residues: CASSLPGSSGNYNVQFF. The CDR3 DNA follows: TGTGCCAGCAGTTTACCCGGGTCTAGCGGAAATTACAATGTGCAGTTCTTC.